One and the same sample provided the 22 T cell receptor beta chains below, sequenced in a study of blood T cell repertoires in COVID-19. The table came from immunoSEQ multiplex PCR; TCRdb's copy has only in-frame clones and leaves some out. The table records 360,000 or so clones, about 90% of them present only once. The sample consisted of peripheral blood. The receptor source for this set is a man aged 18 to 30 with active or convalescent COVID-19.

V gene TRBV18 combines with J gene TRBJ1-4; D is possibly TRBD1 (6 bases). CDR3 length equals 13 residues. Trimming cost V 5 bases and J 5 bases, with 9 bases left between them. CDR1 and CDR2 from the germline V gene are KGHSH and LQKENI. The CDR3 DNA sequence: TGTGCCAGCTCAGCGGACAGAAATGAAAAACTGTTTTTT. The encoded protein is CASSADRNEKLFF.

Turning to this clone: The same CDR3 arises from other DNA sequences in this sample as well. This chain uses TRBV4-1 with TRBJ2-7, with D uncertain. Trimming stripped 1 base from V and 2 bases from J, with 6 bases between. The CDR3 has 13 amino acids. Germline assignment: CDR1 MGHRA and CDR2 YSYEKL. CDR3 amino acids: CASSQGLPYEQYF. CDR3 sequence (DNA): TGCGCCAGCAGCCAAGGACTTCCCTACGAGCAGTACTTC.

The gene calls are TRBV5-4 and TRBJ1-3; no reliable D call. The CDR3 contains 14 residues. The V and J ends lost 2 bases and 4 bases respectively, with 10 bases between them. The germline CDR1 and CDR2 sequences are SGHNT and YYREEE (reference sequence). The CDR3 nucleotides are TGTGCCAGCAGCTTTTCCGGTACGGGAAACACCATATATTTT. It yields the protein CASSFSGTGNTIYF.

Written as DNA, the CDR3 is TGTGCCAGCAGTTACCTTCAGGGGGGCCAGCCCCAGCATTTT. Translating gives CASSYLQGGQPQHF. The J gene is TRBJ1-5, the V gene TRBV6-5; 7 bases agree with TRBD1. With V trimmed by 2 bases and J by 7 bases, 5 bases remained unmatched. This CDR3 is 14 amino acids long. Germline V lookup: CDR1 MNHEY, CDR2 SVGAGI.

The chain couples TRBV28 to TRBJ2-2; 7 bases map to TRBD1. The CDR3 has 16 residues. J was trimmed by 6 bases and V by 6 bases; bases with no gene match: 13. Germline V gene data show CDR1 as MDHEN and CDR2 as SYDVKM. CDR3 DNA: TGTGCCAGCAGGAGTCTGGACAGGCAAACGGCCGGGGAGCTGTTTTTT. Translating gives CASRSLDRQTAGELFF.

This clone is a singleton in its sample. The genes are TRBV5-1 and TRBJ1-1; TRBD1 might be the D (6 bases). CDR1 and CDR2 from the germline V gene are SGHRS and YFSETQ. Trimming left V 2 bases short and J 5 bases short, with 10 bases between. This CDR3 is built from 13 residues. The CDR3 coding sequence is TGCGCCAGCAGCTTACAGGGAAGTACTGAAGCTTTCTTT. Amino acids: CASSLQGSTEAFF.

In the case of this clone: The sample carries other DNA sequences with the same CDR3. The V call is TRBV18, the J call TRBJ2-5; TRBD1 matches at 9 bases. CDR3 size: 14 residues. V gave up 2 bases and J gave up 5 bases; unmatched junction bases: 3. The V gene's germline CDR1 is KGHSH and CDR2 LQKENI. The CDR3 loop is CASSPGQGRETQYF. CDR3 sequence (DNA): TGTGCCAGCTCACCAGGACAGGGGCGGGAGACCCAGTACTTC.

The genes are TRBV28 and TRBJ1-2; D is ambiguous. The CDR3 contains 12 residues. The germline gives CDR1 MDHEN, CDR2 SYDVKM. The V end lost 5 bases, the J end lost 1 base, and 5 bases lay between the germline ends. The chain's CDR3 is CASSTHNYGYTF. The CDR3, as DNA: TGTGCCAGCAGTACACATAACTATGGCTACACCTTC.

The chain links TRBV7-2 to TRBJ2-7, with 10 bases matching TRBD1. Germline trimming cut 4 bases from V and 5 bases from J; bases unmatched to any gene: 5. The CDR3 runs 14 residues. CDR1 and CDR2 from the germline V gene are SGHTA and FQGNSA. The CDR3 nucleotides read TGTGCCAGCAGCTCCCGGGACAGGGGCCACGAGCAGTACTTC. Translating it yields CASSSRDRGHEQYF.

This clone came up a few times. CDR3 DNA: TGTGCCAGCAGTCCCCCCCGTCGGGGTATTACGAACACCGGGGAGCTGTTTTTT. Amino acid sequence: CASSPPRRGITNTGELFF. V and J are TRBV28 and TRBJ2-2; maybe TRBD2 (5 bases). The CDR3 contains 18 residues. From germline, CDR1 is MDHEN and CDR2 SYDVKM. V was clipped by 5 bases and J by 0 bases, with 19 bases between them. The full variable domain, with the rest looked up from reference TRBV28 and TRBJ2-2, is DVKVTQSSRYLVKRTGEKVFLECVQDMDHENMFWYRQDPGLGLRLIYFSYDVKMKEKGDIPEGYSVSREKKERFSLILESASTNQTSMYLCASSPPRRGITNTGELFFGEGSRLTVL.

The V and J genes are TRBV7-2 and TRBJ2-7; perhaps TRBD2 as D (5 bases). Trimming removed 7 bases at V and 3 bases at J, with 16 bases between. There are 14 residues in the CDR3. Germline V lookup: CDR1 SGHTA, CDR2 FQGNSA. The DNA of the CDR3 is TGTGCCAGCACCGACCGTTACCGGGGCTACGAGCAGTACTTC. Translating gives CASTDRYRGYEQYF.

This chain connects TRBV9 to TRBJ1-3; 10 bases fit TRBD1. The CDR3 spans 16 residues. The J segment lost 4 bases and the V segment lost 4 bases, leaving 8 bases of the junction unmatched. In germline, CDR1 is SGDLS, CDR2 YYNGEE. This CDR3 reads CASSPDRGRTGNTIYF. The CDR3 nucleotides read TGTGCCAGCAGCCCAGACAGGGGGCGCACGGGAAACACCATATATTTT.

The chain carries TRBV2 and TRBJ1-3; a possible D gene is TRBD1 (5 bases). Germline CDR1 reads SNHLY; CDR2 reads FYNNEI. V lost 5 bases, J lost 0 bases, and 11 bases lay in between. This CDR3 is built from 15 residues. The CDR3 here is CASSQTASSGNTIYF. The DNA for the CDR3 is TGTGCCAGCAGTCAGACAGCGTCCTCTGGAAACACCATATATTTT.

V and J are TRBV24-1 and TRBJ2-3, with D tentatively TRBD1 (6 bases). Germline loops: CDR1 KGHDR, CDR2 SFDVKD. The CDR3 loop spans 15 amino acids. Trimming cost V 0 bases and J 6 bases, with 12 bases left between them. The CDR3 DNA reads TGTGCCACCAGTGATTTGCTACAGGGAGTGGATACGCAGTATTTT. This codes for CATSDLLQGVDTQYF.

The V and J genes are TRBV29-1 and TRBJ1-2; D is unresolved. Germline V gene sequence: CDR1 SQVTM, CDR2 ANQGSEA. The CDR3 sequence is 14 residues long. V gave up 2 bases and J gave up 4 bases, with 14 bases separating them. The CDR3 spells CSVEKVYRTYGYTF. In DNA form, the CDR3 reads TGCAGCGTTGAAAAGGTTTACAGAACCTATGGCTACACCTTC.

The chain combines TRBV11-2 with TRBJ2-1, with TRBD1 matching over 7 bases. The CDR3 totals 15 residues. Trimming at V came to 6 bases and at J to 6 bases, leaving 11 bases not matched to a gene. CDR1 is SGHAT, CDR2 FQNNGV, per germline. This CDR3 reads CASSFRQGPINEQFF. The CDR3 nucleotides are TGTGCCAGCAGTTTTCGACAGGGACCGATCAATGAGCAGTTCTTC.

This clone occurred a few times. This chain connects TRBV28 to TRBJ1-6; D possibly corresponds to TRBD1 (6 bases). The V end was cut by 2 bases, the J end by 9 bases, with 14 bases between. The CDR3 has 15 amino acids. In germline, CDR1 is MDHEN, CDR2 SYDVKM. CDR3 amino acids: CASSLMTQGASPLHF. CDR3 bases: TGTGCCAGCAGTTTAATGACACAGGGAGCTTCACCCCTCCACTTT.

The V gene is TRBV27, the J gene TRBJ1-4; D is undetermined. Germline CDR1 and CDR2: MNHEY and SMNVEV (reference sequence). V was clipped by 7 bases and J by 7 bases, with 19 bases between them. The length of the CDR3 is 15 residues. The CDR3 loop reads CASTNTRGWSEKLFF. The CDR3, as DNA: TGTGCCAGCACAAATACCCGGGGTTGGAGTGAAAAACTGTTTTTT. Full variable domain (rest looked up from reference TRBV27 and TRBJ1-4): EAQVTQNPRYLITVTGKKLTVTCSQNMNHEYMSWYRQDPGLGLRQIYYSMNVEVTDKGDVPEGYKVSRKEKRNFPLILESPSPNQTSLYFCASTNTRGWSEKLFFGSGTQLSVL.

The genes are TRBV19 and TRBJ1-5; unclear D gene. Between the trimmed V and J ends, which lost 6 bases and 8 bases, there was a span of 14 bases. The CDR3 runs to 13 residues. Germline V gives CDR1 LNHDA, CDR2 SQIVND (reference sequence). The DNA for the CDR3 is TGTGCCAGTAGAAGCCAGTCCCGGGAGCCCCAGCATTTT. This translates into CASRSQSREPQHF.

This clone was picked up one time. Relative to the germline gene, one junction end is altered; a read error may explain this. The CDR3 spells CASSAATGNSGANVLTF. The CDR3 nucleotides read TGTGCCAGCAGCGCCGCGACAGGCAACTCTGGGGCCAACGTGCTGACTTTC. V and J are TRBV7-8 and TRBJ2-6; D might be TRBD1 (6 bases). The CDR3 is 17 amino acids. Germline values: CDR1 SGHVS, CDR2 FQNEAQ. Full variable domain (missing parts from reference TRBV7-8 and TRBJ2-6): GAGVSQSPRYKVAKRGQDVALRCDPISGHVSLFWYQQALGQGPEFLTYFQNEAQLDKSGLPSDRFFAERPEGSVSTLKIQRTQQEDSAVYLCASSAATGNSGANVLTFGAGSRLTVL.

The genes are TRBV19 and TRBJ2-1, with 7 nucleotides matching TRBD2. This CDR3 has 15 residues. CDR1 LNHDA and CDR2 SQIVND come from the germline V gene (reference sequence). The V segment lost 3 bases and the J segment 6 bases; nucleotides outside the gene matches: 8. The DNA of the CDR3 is TGTGCCAGTAGTATCCTCGCGGGAGTCTTCAATGAGCAGTTCTTC. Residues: CASSILAGVFNEQFF.

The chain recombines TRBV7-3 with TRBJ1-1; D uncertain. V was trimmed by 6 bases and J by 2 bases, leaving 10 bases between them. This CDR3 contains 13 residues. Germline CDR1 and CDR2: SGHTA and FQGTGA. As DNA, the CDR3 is TGTGCCAGCAGGACTACCCCAAACACTGAAGCTTTCTTT. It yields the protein CASRTTPNTEAFF. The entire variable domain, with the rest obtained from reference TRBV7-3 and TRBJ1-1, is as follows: GAGVSQTPSNKVTEKGKYVELRCDPISGHTALYWYRQSLGQGPEFLIYFQGTGAADDSGLPNDRFFAVRPEGSVSTLKIQRTERGDSAVYLCASRTTPNTEAFFGQGTRLTVV.